The sequence of this TCR beta chain was determined in a study of Graves' ophthalmopathy and Graves' hyperthyroidism. Study results and caveats: The model predicted ophthalmopathy progression with over 60% sensitivity and approximately 72% specificity.

CDR1 is DFQATT and CDR2 is SNEGSKA in the germline V gene (reference sequence). The CDR3 is 13 amino acids. The germline V and J ends were trimmed by 3 bases and 0 bases, with 9 bases remaining between them. Physicians reached a diagnosis by relying on clinical symptoms, serum thyroxine, TRAb, thyroid ultrasound and orbital computed tomography. A note on this clonotype: Its antigen is not known.

Amplification from RNA transcripts yielded the TCR beta CDR3 regions. First-round RT-PCR employed HTBI primers, with a second-round multiplex PCR after it. TCRdb re-derived calls from the multiplex PCR reads in MiXCR, one entry per CDR3 protein. The repertoire includes about 640,000 distinct CDR3 sequences, about two fifths of them detected once, and around 3.3% sits in the top ten. This sequence was found in an adult man with Graves' ophthalmopathy. The sequenced sample consisted of peripheral blood. The V and J genes are TRBV20-1 and TRBJ2-7; D is undetermined. The CDR3 nucleotides are TGCAGTGCTAGGATTCGCGGCTCCTACGAGCAGTACTTC. Its translation is CSARIRGSYEQYF.